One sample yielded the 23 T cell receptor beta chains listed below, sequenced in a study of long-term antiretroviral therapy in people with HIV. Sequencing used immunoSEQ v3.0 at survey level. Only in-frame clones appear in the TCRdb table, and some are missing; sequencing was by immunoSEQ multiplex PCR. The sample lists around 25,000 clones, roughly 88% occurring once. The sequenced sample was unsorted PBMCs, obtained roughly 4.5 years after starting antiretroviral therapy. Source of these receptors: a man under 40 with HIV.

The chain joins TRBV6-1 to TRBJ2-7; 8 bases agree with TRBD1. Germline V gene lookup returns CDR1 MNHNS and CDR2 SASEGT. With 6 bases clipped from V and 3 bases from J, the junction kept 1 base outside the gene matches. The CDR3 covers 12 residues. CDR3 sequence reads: CASSDRGYEQYF. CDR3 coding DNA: TGTGCCAGCAGCGACAGGGGCTACGAGCAGTACTTC.

CDR3 residues: CASSLEGDEQYF. The CDR3 region has the DNA TGCGCCAGCAGCTTGGAGGGGGACGAGCAGTACTTC. This chain connects TRBV5-1 to TRBJ2-7; D is perhaps TRBD1 (6 bases). In germline, CDR1 is SGHRS, CDR2 YFSETQ. The CDR3 covers 12 residues. Trimming shortened V by 0 bases and J by 5 bases, and 6 bases separated the two germline ends.

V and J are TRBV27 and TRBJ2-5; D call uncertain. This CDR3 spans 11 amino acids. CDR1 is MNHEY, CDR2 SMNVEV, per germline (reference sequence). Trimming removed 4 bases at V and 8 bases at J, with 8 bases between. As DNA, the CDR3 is TGTGCCAGCAGTTCATTCGGTACCCAGTACTTC. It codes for CASSSFGTQYF.

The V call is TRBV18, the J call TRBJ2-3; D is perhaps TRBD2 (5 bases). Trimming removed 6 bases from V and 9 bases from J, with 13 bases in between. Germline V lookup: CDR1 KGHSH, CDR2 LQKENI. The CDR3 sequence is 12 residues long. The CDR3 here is CASSSGSPTQYF. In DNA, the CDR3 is TGTGCCAGCTCCTCGGGGAGTCCAACGCAGTATTTT.

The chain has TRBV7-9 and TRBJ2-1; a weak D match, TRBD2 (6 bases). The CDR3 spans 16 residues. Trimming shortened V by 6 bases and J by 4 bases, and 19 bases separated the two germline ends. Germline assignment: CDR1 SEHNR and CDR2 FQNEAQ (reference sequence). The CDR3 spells CASRQPNWRGYNEQFF. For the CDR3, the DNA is TGTGCCAGCAGACAACCCAATTGGAGGGGATACAATGAGCAGTTCTTC.

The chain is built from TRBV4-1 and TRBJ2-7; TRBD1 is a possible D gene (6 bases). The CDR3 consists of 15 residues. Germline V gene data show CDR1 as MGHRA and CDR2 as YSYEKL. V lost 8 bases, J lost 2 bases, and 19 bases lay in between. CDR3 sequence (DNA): TGCGCCAGCCGTAAGTCCACAGGGCACGCCTACGAGCAGTACTTC. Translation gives CASRKSTGHAYEQYF.

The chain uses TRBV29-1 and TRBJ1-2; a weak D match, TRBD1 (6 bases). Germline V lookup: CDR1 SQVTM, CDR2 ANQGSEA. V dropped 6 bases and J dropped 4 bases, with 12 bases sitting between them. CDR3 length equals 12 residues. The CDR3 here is CSVEGGLYGYTF. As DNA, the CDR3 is TGCAGCGTCGAGGGGGGGCTCTATGGCTACACCTTC.

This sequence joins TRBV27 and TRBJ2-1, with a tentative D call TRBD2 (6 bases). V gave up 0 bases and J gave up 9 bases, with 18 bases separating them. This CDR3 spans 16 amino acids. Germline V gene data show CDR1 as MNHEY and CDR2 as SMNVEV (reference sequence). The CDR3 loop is CASSLSRLGRLGEQFF. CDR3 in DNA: TGTGCCAGCAGTTTATCCCGACTAGGTAGATTGGGTGAGCAGTTCTTC.

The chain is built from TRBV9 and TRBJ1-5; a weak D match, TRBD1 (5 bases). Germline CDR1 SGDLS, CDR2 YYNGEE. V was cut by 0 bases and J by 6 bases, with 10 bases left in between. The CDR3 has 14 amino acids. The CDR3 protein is CASSVGAGPQPQHF. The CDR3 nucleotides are TGTGCCAGCAGCGTAGGTGCAGGGCCTCAGCCCCAGCATTTT.

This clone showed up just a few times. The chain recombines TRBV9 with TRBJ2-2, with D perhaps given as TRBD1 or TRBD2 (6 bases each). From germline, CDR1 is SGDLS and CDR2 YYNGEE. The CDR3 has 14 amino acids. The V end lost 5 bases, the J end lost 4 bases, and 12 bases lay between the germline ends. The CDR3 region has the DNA TGTGCCAGCAGGGGGGGCAACAGCACCGGGGAGCTGTTTTTT. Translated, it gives CASRGGNSTGELFF.

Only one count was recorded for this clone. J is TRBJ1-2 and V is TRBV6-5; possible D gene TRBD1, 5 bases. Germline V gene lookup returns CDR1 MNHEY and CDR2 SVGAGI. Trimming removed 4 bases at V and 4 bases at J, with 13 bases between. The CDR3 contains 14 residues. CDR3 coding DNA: TGTGCCAGCAGTTGGGGCAGGCTGGGCTATGGCTACACCTTC. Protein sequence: CASSWGRLGYGYTF.

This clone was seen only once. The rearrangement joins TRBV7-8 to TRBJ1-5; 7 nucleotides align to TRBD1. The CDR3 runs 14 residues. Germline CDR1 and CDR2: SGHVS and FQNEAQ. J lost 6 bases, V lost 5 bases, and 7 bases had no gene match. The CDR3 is CASSHQGVIQPQHF. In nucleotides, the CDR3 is TGTGCCAGCAGCCATCAGGGGGTTATTCAGCCCCAGCATTTT.

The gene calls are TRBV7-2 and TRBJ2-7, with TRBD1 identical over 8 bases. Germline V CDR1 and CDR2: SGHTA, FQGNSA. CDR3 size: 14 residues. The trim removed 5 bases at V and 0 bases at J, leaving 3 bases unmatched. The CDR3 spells CASSQDRVSYEQYF. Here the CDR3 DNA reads TGTGCCAGCAGCCAGGACAGGGTCTCCTACGAGCAGTACTTC.

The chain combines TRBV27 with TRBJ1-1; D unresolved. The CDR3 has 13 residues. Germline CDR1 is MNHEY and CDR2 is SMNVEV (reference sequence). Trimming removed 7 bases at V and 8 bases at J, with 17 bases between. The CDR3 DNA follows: TGTGCCAGCAAGTTCCGGAAGCTGTCGGAAGCTTTCTTT. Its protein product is CASKFRKLSEAFF.

CDR3 sequence: CASNPGGLNTEAFF. CDR3 bases: TGTGCCAGCAACCCGGGAGGGTTGAACACTGAAGCTTTCTTT. The chain joins TRBV6-5 to TRBJ1-1; D is undetermined. The V gene lost 7 bases and the J gene lost 0 bases, with 12 bases spanning the gap. Germline V gene data show CDR1 as MNHEY and CDR2 as SVGAGI. The CDR3 sequence is 14 residues long.

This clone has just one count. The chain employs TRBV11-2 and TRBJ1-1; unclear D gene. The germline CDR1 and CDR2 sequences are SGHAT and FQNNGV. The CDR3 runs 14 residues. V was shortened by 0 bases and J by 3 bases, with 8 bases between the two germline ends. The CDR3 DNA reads TGTGCCAGCAGCTTAGATCGACTTGACACTGAAGCTTTCTTT. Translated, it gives CASSLDRLDTEAFF.

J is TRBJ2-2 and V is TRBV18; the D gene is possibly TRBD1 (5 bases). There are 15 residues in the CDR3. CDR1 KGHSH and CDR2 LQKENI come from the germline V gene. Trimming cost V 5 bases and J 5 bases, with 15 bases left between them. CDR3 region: CASSGLGQVTGELFF. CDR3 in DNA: TGTGCCAGCTCAGGCCTGGGGCAGGTGACCGGGGAGCTGTTTTTT.

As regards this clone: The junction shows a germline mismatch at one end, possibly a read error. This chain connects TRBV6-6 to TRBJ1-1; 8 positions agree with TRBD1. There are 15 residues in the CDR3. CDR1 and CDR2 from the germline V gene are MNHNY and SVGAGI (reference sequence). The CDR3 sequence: CASSPQGALKTEAFF. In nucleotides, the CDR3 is TGTGCCAGCAGCCCTCAGGGGGCCTTGAAGACTGAAGCTTTCTTT.

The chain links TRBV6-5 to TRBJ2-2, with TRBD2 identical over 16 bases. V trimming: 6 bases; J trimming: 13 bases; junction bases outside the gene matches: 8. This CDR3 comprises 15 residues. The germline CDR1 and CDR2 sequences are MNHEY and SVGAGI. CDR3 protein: CASRGTSGRVRGLFF. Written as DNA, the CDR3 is TGTGCCAGCAGGGGGACTAGCGGGAGGGTGCGTGGGCTGTTTTTT.

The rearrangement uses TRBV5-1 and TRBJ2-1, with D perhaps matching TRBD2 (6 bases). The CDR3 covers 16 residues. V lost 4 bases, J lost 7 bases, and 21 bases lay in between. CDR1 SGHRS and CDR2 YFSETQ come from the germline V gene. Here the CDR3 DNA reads TGCGCCAGCAGCCTTCTGGCAGGGTCTAGCGCGAATGAGCAGTTCTTC. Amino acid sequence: CASSLLAGSSANEQFF.

The CDR3 here is CASSQDLSQPQHF. CDR3 nucleotide sequence: TGCGCCAGCAGCCAAGATCTGTCCCAGCCCCAGCATTTT. V gene TRBV4-3 combines with J gene TRBJ1-5; D is unclear. CDR1 LGHNA and CDR2 YSLEER come from the germline V gene. This CDR3 is 13 amino acids long. The V end was cut by 0 bases, the J end by 7 bases, with 7 bases between.

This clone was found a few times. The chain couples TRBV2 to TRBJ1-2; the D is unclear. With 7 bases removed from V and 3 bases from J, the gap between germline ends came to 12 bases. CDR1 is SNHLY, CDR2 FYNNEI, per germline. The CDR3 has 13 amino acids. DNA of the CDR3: TGTGCCAGCAACTCCGGATTTGACTATGGCTACACCTTC. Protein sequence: CASNSGFDYGYTF.

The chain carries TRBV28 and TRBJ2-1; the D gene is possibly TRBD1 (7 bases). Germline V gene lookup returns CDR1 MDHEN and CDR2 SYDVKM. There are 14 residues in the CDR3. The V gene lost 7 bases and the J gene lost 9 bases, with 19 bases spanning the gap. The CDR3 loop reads CASKALQGGGEQFF. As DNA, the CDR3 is TGTGCCAGCAAGGCCCTCCAGGGGGGAGGTGAGCAGTTCTTC.